This TCR beta chain came from a study of shared clonotypes between healthy human individuals. Naive CD8 cells comprised CD45RO-negative, CCR7-positively selected cells, excluding terminally differentiated effector memory CD45RA+ cells. Germline CDR1 is MGHRA and CDR2 is YSYEKL. The CDR3 contains 17 residues. Trimming pared 0 bases from V and 1 base from J, leaving 14 bases between. The table came from immunoSEQ multiplex PCR; TCRdb's copy has only in-frame clones and leaves some out. The sample records fewer than 700,000 clones, roughly 95% being singletons. This chain uses TRBV4-1 with TRBJ2-3; D ambiguous. The source is a woman aged 25-40 years in good health. The sequenced material came from naive CD8+ T cells sorted from blood. CDR3 sequence reads: CASSQDQDGWGTDTQYF. The CDR3, as DNA: TGCGCCAGCAGCCAAGATCAGGACGGGTGGGGCACAGATACGCAGTATTTT.